The 14 T cell receptor beta chains presented below share a single source sample, sequenced in a study of CD8+ T cells in alopecia areata (dated by TCRdb to 2016 to 2019). Explained via the paper, the time point label denotes: baseline before oral tofacitinib. Libraries were prepared through the immunoSEQ multiplex PCR assay. RNA was extracted from all samples and reverse transcribed into cDNA as template for TCR sequencing. TCRdb provides this immuneACCESS table in a form limited to in-frame rearrangements. Some clones are lacking; in checked studies, under half of them reflect an unresolved V gene, and why the rest are absent is not known. For this sample the table gives tens of thousands of clones, of which 55% to 65% were detected only once. The ten largest clones take up approximately 19% of the sample. The specimen was CD8+ T cells sorted from blood, collected at week 0. The receptor set was obtained from a human donor with alopecia areata.

The V gene is TRBV7-2, the J gene TRBJ2-1, with TRBD2 identical over 9 bases. This CDR3 has 17 amino acids. Germline CDR1 SGHTA, CDR2 FQGNSA. The ends lost 0 bases at V and 3 bases at J; junction bases unmatched: 6. CDR3 coding DNA: TGTGCCAGCAGCTTAGCCCCGACTAGCGGATACTACAATGAGCAGTTCTTC. It encodes CASSLAPTSGYYNEQFF. The full variable domain, completed using reference TRBV7-2 and TRBJ2-1, is GAGVSQSPSNKVTEKGKDVELRCDPISGHTALYWYRQSLGQGLEFLIYFQGNSAPDKSGLPSDRFSAERTGGSVSTLTIQRTQQEDSAVYLCASSLAPTSGYYNEQFFGPGTRLTVL.

The chain employs TRBV6-5 and TRBJ2-1, with 10 positions matching TRBD1. This CDR3 is built from 15 residues. CDR1 MNHEY and CDR2 SVGAGI come from the germline V gene. With V trimmed by 6 bases and J by 6 bases, 8 bases remained unmatched. CDR3 sequence: CASSHPGTGVNEQFF. DNA of the CDR3: TGTGCCAGCAGCCACCCCGGGACAGGGGTCAATGAGCAGTTCTTC.

This sequence joins TRBV4-1 and TRBJ2-3; no clear D. CDR3 length: 17 residues. V was cut by 0 bases and J by 0 bases, with 13 bases left in between. Germline V gene sequence: CDR1 MGHRA, CDR2 YSYEKL. Here the CDR3 reads CASSQEEAPLSTDTQYF. DNA of the CDR3: TGCGCCAGCAGCCAAGAAGAAGCGCCCCTAAGCACAGATACGCAGTATTTT.

The V gene is TRBV27, the J gene TRBJ2-5; 8 bases agree with TRBD2. CDR3 length: 13 amino acids. The V gene end was trimmed by 6 bases and the J gene end by 5 bases; junction bases not matched to a gene: 5. Germline loops: CDR1 MNHEY, CDR2 SMNVEV (reference sequence). In DNA, the CDR3 is TGTGCCAGCAGAAGTGCGGGAGGTGAGACCCAGTACTTC. It yields the protein CASRSAGGETQYF.

This clone has a handful of counts. The rearrangement links TRBV29-1 to TRBJ2-1; TRBD1 is a possible D gene (7 bases). V dropped 3 bases and J dropped 6 bases, with 12 bases sitting between them. Germline CDR1 is SQVTM and CDR2 is ANQGSEA. The CDR3 extends over 13 amino acids. In DNA form, the CDR3 reads TGCAGCGTTGACAGGGGGGTTTTCAATGAGCAGTTCTTC. Amino acids: CSVDRGVFNEQFF.

This sequence joins TRBV7-9 and TRBJ2-1, with D possibly being TRBD1 (5 bases). Trimming cost V 0 bases and J 1 base, with 7 bases left between them. Germline CDR1 reads SEHNR; CDR2 reads FQNEAQ (reference sequence). The CDR3 contains 15 residues. In DNA, the CDR3 is TGTGCCAGCAGCTTAGCCCAGGGATCCTACAATGAGCAGTTCTTC. This codes for CASSLAQGSYNEQFF.

V usage is TRBV7-6 and J usage is TRBJ1-2; D uncertain. V lost 2 bases and J lost 4, with 20 bases in between. Germline V gene sequence: CDR1 SGHVS, CDR2 FNYEAQ. The CDR3 has 17 amino acids. This CDR3 is CASSLNEGAAAIYGYTF. In DNA form, the CDR3 reads TGTGCCAGCAGCTTAAATGAGGGCGCGGCAGCAATCTATGGCTACACCTTC.

The chain couples TRBV6-5 to TRBJ1-2; D is ambiguous. Per germline, CDR1 MNHEY and CDR2 SVGAGI. CDR3 length equals 14 residues. Between the trimmed V and J ends, which lost 4 bases and 4 bases, there was a span of 13 bases. The CDR3 DNA reads as TGTGCCAGCAGTTTGGGTATGGTGGGCTATGGCTACACCTTC. It is translated as CASSLGMVGYGYTF.

This chain links TRBV30 with TRBJ2-7, with TRBD2 matching 9 bases. The J segment lost 2 bases and the V segment lost 0 bases, leaving 8 bases of the junction unmatched. CDR1 and CDR2 from the germline V gene are GTSNPN and SVGIG (reference sequence). The CDR3 contains 16 residues. This CDR3 is CAWSVLLAGRAYEQYF. The DNA for the CDR3 is TGTGCCTGGAGTGTACTACTAGCGGGCAGGGCCTACGAGCAGTACTTC.

J is TRBJ2-1 and V is TRBV5-1; D is undetermined. The CDR3 runs to 14 residues. V dropped 0 bases and J dropped 8 bases, with 12 bases sitting between them. Germline CDR1 is SGHRS and CDR2 is YFSETQ. In DNA, the CDR3 is TGCGCCAGCAGCTTGGTTACTTGGGTCGATGAGCAGTTCTTC. This sequence encodes CASSLVTWVDEQFF.

CDR3 nucleotides: TGCAGCGTTGTTCCGCCCCACACTGAAGCTTTCTTT. Encoded protein: CSVVPPHTEAFF. This chain joins TRBV29-1 and TRBJ1-1; D call uncertain. The CDR3 loop spans 12 amino acids. Germline V gives CDR1 SQVTM, CDR2 ANQGSEA. V was pared by 4 bases and J by 3 bases, with 9 bases between.

This chain links TRBV14 with TRBJ2-7; D is ambiguous. The CDR3 totals 15 residues. The V gene's germline CDR1 is SGHDN and CDR2 FVKESK. The ends were cut back, 1 base at V and 0 bases at J, with 10 bases in the middle. The CDR3 DNA reads TGTGCCAGCAGCCAAGGACATGCAGCCTCCTACGAGCAGTACTTC. Translated, it gives CASSQGHAASYEQYF.

CDR3 protein: CASSSLVVTDTQYF. CDR3 in DNA: TGTGCCAGCAGCTCTCTGGTAGTCACAGATACGCAGTATTTT. The chain is built from TRBV5-6 and TRBJ2-3, with D unresolved. This CDR3 is 14 amino acids long. CDR1 is SGHDT and CDR2 is YYEEEE in the germline V gene. V lost 3 bases to trimming and J lost 2 bases, with 10 bases between them.

V usage is TRBV5-1 and J usage is TRBJ2-1, with 14 nucleotides matching TRBD2. Germline V gene data show CDR1 as SGHRS and CDR2 as YFSETQ. With V trimmed by 4 bases and J by 4 bases, 7 bases remained unmatched. The CDR3 is made up of 17 amino acids. The DNA for the CDR3 is TGCGCCAGCAGCGGTCCCGGGACTAGCGGGAGTTACAATGAGCAGTTCTTC. This translates into CASSGPGTSGSYNEQFF.